This T cell receptor beta chain was documented in a study of vaccination and CD4 T cells after COVID-19. The Oncomine TCR Beta short-read assay sequenced DNA from cultured CD4+ T cells. In TCRdb, the PCR reads were re-called with MiXCR into one record per CDR3 protein. The sample consists of over 8,000 distinct CDR3 sequences, around 62% of them appearing once. A note on this clonotype: Its target is unknown.

Treatment noted: roughly nine-day PBMC culture with coronavirus spike peptide pools or control peptides (ViraFEST assay). PCR-confirmed positives ranged from March to December 2020, preceding US Alpha, Beta and Delta variants. Between the trimmed V and J ends, which lost 3 bases and 9 bases, there was a span of 15 bases. The CDR3 runs to 13 residues. Germline CDR1 DFQATT, CDR2 SNEGSKA (reference sequence). Sequenced sample: CD4+ T cells from blood, cultured in vitro. This rearrangement joins TRBV20-1 to TRBJ2-1; perhaps TRBD2 as D (5 bases). The receptor was derived from a human donor who had recovered from COVID-19. The DNA for the CDR3 is TGCAGTGCTAGTGGACGCTCCCGGGGTGAGCAGTTCTTC. It encodes CSASGRSRGEQFF.